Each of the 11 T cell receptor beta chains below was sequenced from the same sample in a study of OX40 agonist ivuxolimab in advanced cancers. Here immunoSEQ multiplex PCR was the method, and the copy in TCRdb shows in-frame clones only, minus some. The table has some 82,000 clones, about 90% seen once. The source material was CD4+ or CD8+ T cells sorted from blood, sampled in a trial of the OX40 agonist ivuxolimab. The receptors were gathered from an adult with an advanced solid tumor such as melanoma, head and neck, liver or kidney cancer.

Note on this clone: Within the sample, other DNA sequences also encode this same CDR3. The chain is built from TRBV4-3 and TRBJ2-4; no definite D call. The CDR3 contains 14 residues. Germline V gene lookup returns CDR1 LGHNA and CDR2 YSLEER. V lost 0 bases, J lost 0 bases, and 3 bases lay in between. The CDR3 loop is CASSQELAKNIQYF. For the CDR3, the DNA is TGCGCCAGCAGCCAAGAGCTAGCCAAAAACATTCAGTACTTC.

CDR3 protein: CASSLGDAKNIQYF. CDR3 nucleotides: TGTGCCAGCAGCCTCGGGGATGCCAAAAACATTCAGTACTTC. The V and J genes are TRBV5-4 and TRBJ2-4; the D gene is possibly TRBD2 (5 bases). Germline-derived CDR1 and CDR2 are SGHNT and YYREEE (reference sequence). V lost 4 bases to trimming and J lost 1 base, with 9 bases between them. The CDR3 is made up of 14 amino acids.

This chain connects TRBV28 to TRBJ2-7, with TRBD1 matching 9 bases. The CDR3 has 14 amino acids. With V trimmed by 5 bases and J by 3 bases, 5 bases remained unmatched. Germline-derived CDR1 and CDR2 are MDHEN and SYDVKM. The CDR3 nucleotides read TGTGCCAGCAGTAAGGGACAGGGTGGCTACGAGCAGTACTTC. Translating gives CASSKGQGGYEQYF. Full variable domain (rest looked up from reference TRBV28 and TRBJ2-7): DVKVTQSSRYLVKRTGEKVFLECVQDMDHENMFWYRQDPGLGLRLIYFSYDVKMKEKGDIPEGYSVSREKKERFSLILESASTNQTSMYLCASSKGQGGYEQYFGPGTRLTVT.

The CDR3 spells CASSFSSGYTGELFF. The CDR3 DNA follows: TGCGCCAGCAGCTTTTCTAGCGGTTACACCGGGGAGCTGTTTTTT. The chain joins TRBV5-1 to TRBJ2-2; 7 nucleotides agree with TRBD2. The CDR3 is made up of 15 amino acids. Germline V gene sequence: CDR1 SGHRS, CDR2 YFSETQ. Trimming removed 2 bases from V and 3 bases from J; junction bases left unmatched: 4.

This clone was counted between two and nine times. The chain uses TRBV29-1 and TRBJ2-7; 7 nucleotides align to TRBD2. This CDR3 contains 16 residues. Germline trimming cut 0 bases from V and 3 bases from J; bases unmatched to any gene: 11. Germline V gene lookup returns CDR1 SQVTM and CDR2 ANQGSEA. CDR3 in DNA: TGCAGCGTTGAAGATTTTTCCCGTGGGGGGGGCTACGAGCAGTACTTC. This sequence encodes CSVEDFSRGGGYEQYF.

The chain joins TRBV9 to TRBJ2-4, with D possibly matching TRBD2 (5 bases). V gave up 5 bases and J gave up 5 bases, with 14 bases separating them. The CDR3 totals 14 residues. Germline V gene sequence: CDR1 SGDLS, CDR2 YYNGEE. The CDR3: CASSEGQFENIQYF. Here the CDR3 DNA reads TGTGCCAGCAGTGAGGGCCAGTTCGAAAACATTCAGTACTTC.

The CDR3 sequence: CSANGIGGAHNEQFF. CDR3 nucleotide sequence: TGCAGCGCGAACGGTATAGGGGGCGCCCACAATGAGCAGTTCTTC. The chain couples TRBV29-1 to TRBJ2-1, with 7 nucleotides matching TRBD1. From germline, CDR1 is SQVTM and CDR2 ANQGSEA. The CDR3 has 15 amino acids. With V trimmed by 7 bases and J by 5 bases, 14 bases remained unmatched.

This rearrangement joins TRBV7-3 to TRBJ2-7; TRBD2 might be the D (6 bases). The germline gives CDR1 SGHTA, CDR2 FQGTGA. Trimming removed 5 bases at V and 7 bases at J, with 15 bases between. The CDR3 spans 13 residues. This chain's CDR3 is CASSQGGAREQYF. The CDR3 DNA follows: TGTGCCAGCAGCCAGGGAGGAGCGAGGGAGCAGTACTTC.

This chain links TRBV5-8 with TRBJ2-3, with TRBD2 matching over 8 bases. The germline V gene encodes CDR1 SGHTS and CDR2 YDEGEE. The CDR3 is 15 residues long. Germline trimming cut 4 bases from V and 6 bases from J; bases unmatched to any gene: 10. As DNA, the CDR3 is TGTGCCAGCAGCCTCTACGCGGGAGGAGGGGATACGCAGTATTTT. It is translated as CASSLYAGGGDTQYF.

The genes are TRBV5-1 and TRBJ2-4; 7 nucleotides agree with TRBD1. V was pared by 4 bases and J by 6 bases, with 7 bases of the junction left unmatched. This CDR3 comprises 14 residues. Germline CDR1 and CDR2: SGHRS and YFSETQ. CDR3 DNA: TGCGCCAGCAGCGAACAGGGGTCAGGAAACATTCAGTACTTC. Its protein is CASSEQGSGNIQYF.

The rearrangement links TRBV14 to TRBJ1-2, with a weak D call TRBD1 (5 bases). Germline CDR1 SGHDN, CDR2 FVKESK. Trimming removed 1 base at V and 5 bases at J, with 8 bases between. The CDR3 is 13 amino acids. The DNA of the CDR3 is TGTGCCAGCAGCCAAGGACAGCTATATGGCTACACCTTC. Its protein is CASSQGQLYGYTF.